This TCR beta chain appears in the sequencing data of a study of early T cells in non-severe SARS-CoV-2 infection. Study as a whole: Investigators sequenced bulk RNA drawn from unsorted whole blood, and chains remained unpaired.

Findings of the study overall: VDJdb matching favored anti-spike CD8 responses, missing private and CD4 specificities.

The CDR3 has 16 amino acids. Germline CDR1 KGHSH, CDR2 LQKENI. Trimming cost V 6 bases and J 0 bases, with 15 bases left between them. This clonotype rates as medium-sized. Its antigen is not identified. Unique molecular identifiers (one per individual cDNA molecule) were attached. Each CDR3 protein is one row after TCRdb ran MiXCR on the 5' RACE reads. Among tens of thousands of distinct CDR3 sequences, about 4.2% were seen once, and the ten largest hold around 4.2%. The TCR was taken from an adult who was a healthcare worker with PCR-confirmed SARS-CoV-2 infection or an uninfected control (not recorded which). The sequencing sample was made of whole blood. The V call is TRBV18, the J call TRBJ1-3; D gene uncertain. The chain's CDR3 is CASSNTHGDSGNTIYF. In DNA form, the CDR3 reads TGTGCCAGCTCCAACACTCACGGCGACTCTGGAAACACCATATATTTT.